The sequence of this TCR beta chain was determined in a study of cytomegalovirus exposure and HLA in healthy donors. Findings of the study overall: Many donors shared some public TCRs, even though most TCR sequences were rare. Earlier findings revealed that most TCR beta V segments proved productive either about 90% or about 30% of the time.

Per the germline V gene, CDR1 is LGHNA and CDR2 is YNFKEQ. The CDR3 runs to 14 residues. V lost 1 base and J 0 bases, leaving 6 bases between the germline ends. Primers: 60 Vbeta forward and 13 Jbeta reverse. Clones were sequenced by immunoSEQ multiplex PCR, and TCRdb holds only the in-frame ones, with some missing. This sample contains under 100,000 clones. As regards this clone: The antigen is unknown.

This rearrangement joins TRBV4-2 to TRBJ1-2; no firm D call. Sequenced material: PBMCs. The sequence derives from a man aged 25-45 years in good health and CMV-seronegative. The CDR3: CASSQAPSNYGYTF. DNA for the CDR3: TGTGCCAGCAGCCAAGCTCCCTCTAACTATGGCTACACCTTC.